Each of the 3 T cell receptor beta chains below was sequenced from the same sample in a study of T cell responses to AZD1222 COVID-19 vaccine. The assay was immunoSEQ multiplex PCR, and TCRdb's table has in-frame clones only and misses some. The table has 80,000 or so clones, nearly 90% seen once. This specimen consisted of peripheral blood, obtained on day 0 of MenACWY control vaccination. These receptors originate from an adult in good health.

The CDR3 reads CASSGGWTSYTEAFF. The DNA for the CDR3 is TGTGCCAGCAGTGGTGGGTGGACGTCGTACACTGAAGCTTTCTTT. V is TRBV25-1 and J is TRBJ1-1; D gene uncertain. Trimming pared 4 bases from V and 3 bases from J, leaving 15 bases between. In germline, CDR1 is MGHDK, CDR2 SYGVNS. This CDR3 comprises 15 residues.

The chain joins TRBV18 to TRBJ1-6; D gene ambiguous. This CDR3 is 13 amino acids long. The V gene's germline CDR1 is KGHSH and CDR2 LQKENI. V gave up 6 bases and J gave up 12 bases, with 15 bases separating them. DNA for the CDR3: TGTGCCAGCTCCCAGGCCCTAAGGGAACCCCTCCACTTT. Amino acid sequence: CASSQALREPLHF. The variable domain in full, with the rest retrieved from reference TRBV18 and TRBJ1-6, is NAGVMQNPRHLVRRRGQEARLRCSPMKGHSHVYWYRQLPEEGLKFMVYLQKENIIDESGMPKERFSAEFPKEGPSILRIQQVVRGDSAAYFCASSQALREPLHFGNGTRLTVT.

The chain couples TRBV7-8 to TRBJ2-7; 10 positions match TRBD2. Germline CDR1 and CDR2: SGHVS and FQNEAQ. The CDR3 loop spans 15 amino acids. The J segment lost 5 bases and the V segment lost 6 bases, leaving 10 bases of the junction unmatched. The CDR3: CASSDTSGASNEQYF. The CDR3 DNA is TGTGCCAGCAGTGATACTAGCGGGGCATCAAACGAGCAGTACTTC.